What follows describes a single T cell receptor (beta chain). Original analysis: Amplification from reference gene primers served as the basis for estimated nucleated cell counts. Measured with immunoSEQ multiplex PCR; TCRdb has only the in-frame clones, and not every one. For V, J and clone size, that table is used; D and trimming come from the DNA. The sample lists about 200,000 clones; around 85% were seen once. These data originate in a study of blood T cell repertoires in COVID-19. Study overall: The United States, Italy and Spain provided the acute and convalescent COVID-19 samples. In each case, the material was cDNA or gDNA derived from T cells, B-cell-depleted T cells, or PBMCs.

The V gene's germline CDR1 is SGDLS and CDR2 YYNGEE. The CDR3 contains 16 residues. V trimming: 8 bases; J trimming: 8 bases; junction bases outside the gene matches: 18. This sequence was found in a woman in her seventies with acute or convalescent COVID-19. The chain recombines TRBV9 with TRBJ2-1, with TRBD1 matching over 8 bases. Sequencing was performed on peripheral blood. This chain's CDR3 is CASTRDQGARYHEQFF. In DNA form, the CDR3 reads TGTGCCAGTACCCGGGACCAGGGGGCGCGGTACCATGAGCAGTTCTTC.